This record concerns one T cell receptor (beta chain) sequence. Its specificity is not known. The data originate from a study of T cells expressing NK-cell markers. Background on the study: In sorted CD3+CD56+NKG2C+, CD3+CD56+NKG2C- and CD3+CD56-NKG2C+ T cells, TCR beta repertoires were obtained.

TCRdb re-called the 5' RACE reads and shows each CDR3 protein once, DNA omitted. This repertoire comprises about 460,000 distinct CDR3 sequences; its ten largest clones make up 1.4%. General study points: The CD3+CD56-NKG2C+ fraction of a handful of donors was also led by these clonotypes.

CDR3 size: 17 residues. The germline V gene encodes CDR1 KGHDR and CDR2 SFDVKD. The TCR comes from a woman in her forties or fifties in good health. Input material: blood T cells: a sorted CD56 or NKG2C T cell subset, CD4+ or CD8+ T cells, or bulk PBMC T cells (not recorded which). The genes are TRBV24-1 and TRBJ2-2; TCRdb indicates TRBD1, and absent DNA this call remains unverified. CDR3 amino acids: CATSDSVGTDFTGELFF.